This T cell receptor (beta chain) comes out of a study of blood T cell repertoires in COVID-19. Ages ranged from roughly 18 to 100 years, with residence in under 25 US areas. Two negative PCRs, clearance, or symptom resolution were required of recovered Cohort 3 donors. The data were produced by immunoSEQ multiplex PCR, yet TCRdb's version contains in-frame clones alone and is incomplete. The sample has about 410,000 clones; around 92% are singletons. V was shortened by 1 base and J by 8 bases, with 3 bases between the two germline ends. CDR3 length: 11 amino acids. Germline loops: CDR1 MDHEN, CDR2 SYDVKM.

This sequence was found in a woman aged 25 to 45 who had recovered from COVID-19. The specimen sequenced was PBMCs or T cells enriched from blood (not recorded which). This chain links TRBV28 with TRBJ2-1; D not resolved. The CDR3 DNA reads TGTGCCAGCAGTTTATTCTATGAGCAGTTCTTC. It encodes CASSLFYEQFF. Looking up the rest from reference TRBV28 and TRBJ2-1 gives the full variable domain: DVKVTQSSRYLVKRTGEKVFLECVQDMDHENMFWYRQDPGLGLRLIYFSYDVKMKEKGDIPEGYSVSREKKERFSLILESASTNQTSMYLCASSLFYEQFFGPGTRLTVL.